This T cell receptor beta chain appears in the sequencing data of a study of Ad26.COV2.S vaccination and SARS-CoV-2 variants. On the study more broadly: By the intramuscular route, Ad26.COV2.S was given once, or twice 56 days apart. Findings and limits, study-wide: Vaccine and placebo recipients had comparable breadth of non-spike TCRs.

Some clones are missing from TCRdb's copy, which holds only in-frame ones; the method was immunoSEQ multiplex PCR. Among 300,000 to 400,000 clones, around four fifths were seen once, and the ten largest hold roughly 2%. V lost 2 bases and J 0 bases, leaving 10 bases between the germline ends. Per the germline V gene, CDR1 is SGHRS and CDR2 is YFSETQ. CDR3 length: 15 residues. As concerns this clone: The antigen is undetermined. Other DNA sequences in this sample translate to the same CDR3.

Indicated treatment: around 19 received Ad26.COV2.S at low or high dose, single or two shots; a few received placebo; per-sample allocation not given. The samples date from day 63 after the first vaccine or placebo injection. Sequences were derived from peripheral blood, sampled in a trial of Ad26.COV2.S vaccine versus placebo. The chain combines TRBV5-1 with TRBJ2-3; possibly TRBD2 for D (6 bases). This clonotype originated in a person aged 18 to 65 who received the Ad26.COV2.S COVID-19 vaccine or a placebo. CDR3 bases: TGCGCCAGCAGCTTAGGGCTAGCGAGCACAGATACGCAGTATTTT. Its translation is CASSLGLASTDTQYF.